These T cell receptor beta chains were read from a single sample in a study of OX40 agonist ivuxolimab in advanced cancers. Sequenced by immunoSEQ multiplex PCR; TCRdb stores in-frame clones only, minus some. The sample yields around 53,000 clones, about nine tenths seen once. The source was CD4+ or CD8+ T cells sorted from blood, collected in a trial of the OX40 agonist ivuxolimab. Receptors were obtained from an adult with an advanced solid tumor such as melanoma, head and neck, liver or kidney cancer. Each CDR3 is given with its conserved first and last residue. Each record gives: D gene, V gene, J gene, clone size, CDR3 protein, CDR3 DNA. A D gene is named only where the DNA matches it firmly. Rows give clone size only sometimes, using once, few, many, or a class for an expanded clone.

.	TRBV28	TRBJ1-5	once	CASSMDSSNQPQHF	TGTGCCAGCAGTATGGACAGTAGCAATCAGCCCCAGCATTTT
.	TRBV13	TRBJ1-5	.	CASAQSTGVNSNQPQHF	TGTGCCAGCGCACAGTCCACCGGGGTGAATAGCAATCAGCCCCAGCATTTT
.	TRBV28	TRBJ2-7	.	CASSVSYEQYF	TGTGCCAGCAGCGTCTCCTACGAGCAGTACTTC
TRBD1	TRBV14	TRBJ2-1	few	CASSQEGMTQGDEQFF	TGTGCCAGCAGCCAAGAAGGTATGACACAGGGGGATGAGCAGTTCTTC
TRBD1	TRBV28	TRBJ2-7	.	CASTVPAGGLSYEQYF	TGTGCCAGCACCGTCCCTGCAGGGGGCCTTTCCTACGAGCAGTACTTC
TRBD1	TRBV14	TRBJ1-2	.	CASSQDRGSNYGYTF	TGTGCCAGCAGCCAGGACAGGGGGTCTAACTATGGCTACACCTTC
TRBD1	TRBV19	TRBJ1-2	.	CASSILGTGAHYGYTF	TGTGCCAGTAGTATACTGGGGACAGGGGCGCACTATGGCTACACCTTC
.	TRBV6-1	TRBJ2-7	once	CAPPRGGEQYF	TGTGCCCCCCCCCGGGGCGGTGAGCAGTACTTC
.	TRBV28	TRBJ2-7	.	CASRINYEQYF	TGTGCCAGCAGGATCAACTACGAGCAGTACTTC
.	TRBV5-5	TRBJ2-7	.	CASSLYDRSSYEQYF	TGTGCCAGCAGCTTATACGACCGAAGCTCCTACGAGCAGTACTTC
.	TRBV5-4	TRBJ2-1	.	CASSQSSSYNEQFF	TGTGCCAGCAGCCAGTCGAGCTCCTACAATGAGCAGTTCTTC
.	TRBV9	TRBJ2-4	.	CASSVGGRNDIQYF	TGTGCCAGCAGCGTAGGTGGGAGAAACGACATTCAGTACTTC
.	TRBV7-9	TRBJ2-6	.	CASSLRGVGANVLTF	TGTGCCAGCAGCTTAAGAGGGGTTGGGGCCAACGTCCTGACTTTC
.	TRBV6-4	TRBJ2-7	.	CASSAPLPYEQYF	TGTGCCAGCAGTGCCCCCTTGCCCTACGAGCAGTACTTC
.	TRBV4-1	TRBJ2-1	.	CASSQDLSSSYNEQFF	TGCGCCAGCAGCCAAGATCTTAGTAGCTCCTACAATGAGCAGTTCTTC
.	TRBV6-6	TRBJ2-2	.	CASTLWATGELFF	TGTGCCAGCACCTTATGGGCCACCGGGGAGCTGTTTTTT
TRBD1	TRBV18	TRBJ1-5	.	CASSLQGNSNQPQHF	TGTGCCAGCTCGTTACAGGGGAATAGCAATCAGCCCCAGCATTTT
.	TRBV5-4	TRBJ1-2	.	CASSLGGGSSFGYTF	TGTGCCAGCAGCTTGGGTGGGGGGTCCTCTTTTGGCTACACCTTC
.	TRBV14	TRBJ2-3	.	CASSQEASAQYF	TGTGCCAGCAGCCAGGAAGCTTCGGCGCAGTATTTT
.	TRBV7-6	TRBJ2-7	.	CASSQGGGTYEQYF	TGTGCCAGCAGTCAAGGGGGCGGGACCTACGAGCAGTACTTC
.	TRBV5-1	TRBJ1-4	.	CASSLVPARNEKLFF	TGCGCCAGCAGCTTGGTCCCGGCTAGGAATGAAAAACTGTTTTTT
TRBD1	TRBV30	TRBJ1-4	.	CAWSRGAGGNEKLFF	TGTGCCTGGAGTCGGGGTGCAGGGGGTAATGAAAAACTGTTTTTT
.	TRBV28	TRBJ2-5	once	CASSLGALWRETQYF	TGTGCCAGCAGTTTAGGGGCCTTGTGGAGGGAGACCCAGTACTTC
.	TRBV4-1	TRBJ2-2	.	CASSQGNRGELFF	TGCGCCAGCAGCCAAGGAAACAGGGGGGAGCTGTTTTTT
.	TRBV5-1	TRBJ1-3	.	CASSPSWGSGNTIYF	TGCGCCAGCAGCCCTTCTTGGGGCTCTGGAAACACCATATATTTT
.	TRBV15	TRBJ2-5	few	CATSGRRGTRQETQYF	TGTGCCACCAGCGGGAGGAGGGGGACCCGCCAAGAGACCCAGTACTTC
TRBD1	TRBV5-1	TRBJ2-7	.	CASSLSFMGQAYEQYF	TGCGCCAGCAGCTTGTCATTCATGGGACAGGCCTACGAGCAGTACTTC
TRBD1	TRBV6-1	TRBJ1-1	.	CASSQSTGGNTEAFF	TGTGCCAGCAGTCAATCTACAGGGGGCAACACTGAAGCTTTCTTT